This T cell receptor (beta chain) was sequenced in a study of Graves' ophthalmopathy and Graves' hyperthyroidism. From RNA, the CDR3 regions of TCR beta chains were amplified and sequenced. First-round RT-PCR used HTBI primers; second-round multiplex PCR followed. TCRdb reprocessed the multiplex PCR reads with MiXCR, giving one entry per CDR3 protein. The data show approximately 210,000 distinct CDR3 sequences, roughly 27% seen once. Study-level points and caveats: From stable hyperthyroidism, ophthalmopathy was separated by a 13-signature model with around 90% sensitivity and around 80% specificity.

Germline V lookup: CDR1 MNHEY, CDR2 SVGAGI. Trimming took off 6 bases at V and 2 bases at J, with 14 bases between the two ends. The CDR3 runs to 14 residues. Under 3 months in duration, the ophthalmopathy in affected donors had moderate-to-severe activity, CAS ≥3 and NOSPECS ≥4. Thyroid ultrasound, orbital computed tomography, TRAb, serum thyroxine and clinical symptoms formed the basis of diagnosis. Someone took the PBMCs out of 9.5 to 10 ml of fresh peripheral blood. This clonotype was seen repeatedly, ten times or more. No antigen is known for it. The chain carries TRBV6-5 and TRBJ2-7, with D possibly TRBD2 on 5 matching bases. Sequencing was done on a sample of peripheral blood. This TCR came from a man aged 50 or older with Graves' ophthalmopathy. This CDR3 reads CASRLRESPYEQYF. As DNA, the CDR3 is TGTGCCAGCAGGTTAAGGGAGAGCCCCTACGAGCAGTACTTC.